Listed below are T cell receptor beta chains from one sample, sequenced in a study of T cells in Graves' hyperthyroidism and ophthalmopathy. TCRdb redid the calling of the multiplex PCR reads with MiXCR, one entry per CDR3 protein. The sample contains hundreds of thousands of distinct CDR3 sequences, about a third of which appear only once. Sequencing was performed on blood. The receptors here all came from a woman in her thirties or forties with Graves' hyperthyroidism. Both conserved end residues are part of each CDR3. A D gene is named only where the DNA matches it firmly. A clone size is listed for some rows: how often the clone was seen (once, few, many), or a class if it is expanded.

d_gene,j_gene,abundance,v_gene,len,CDR3aa,CDR3nt
-,TRBJ2-5,-,TRBV20-1,16,CSARDPGHPPQETQYF,TGCAGTGCTAGAGATCCGGGACATCCCCCTCAAGAGACCCAGTACTTC
-,TRBJ2-6,-,TRBV10-1,17,CAREEKNRSSGANVLTF,TGCGCCAGAGAGGAGAAGAACCGATCCTCTGGGGCCAACGTCCTGACTTTC
TRBD1,TRBJ2-2,-,TRBV7-9,15,CASSNPGTGVGELFF,TGCGCCAGCAGCAACCCCGGGACAGGGGTCGGGGAGCTGTTTTTT
-,TRBJ2-7,few,TRBV10-2,13,CASSGRWGYEQYF,TGTGCCAGCAGTGGACGATGGGGCTACGAGCAGTACTTC
-,TRBJ1-4,-,TRBV10-3,13,CAISGQGGKNCFF,-
TRBD1,TRBJ2-6,-,TRBV5-6,16,CASSLQQGTGANVLTF,TGTGCCAGCAGCTTGCAACAGGGGACTGGGGCCAACGTCCTGACTTTC
-,TRBJ1-6,many,TRBV9,15,CASSVVPGRGSPLHF,TGTGCCAGCAGCGTAGTTCCAGGGAGAGGCTCACCCCTCCACTTT
TRBD2,TRBJ2-7,-,TRBV6-2/TRBV6-3,16,CASSYSKPGLPYEQYF,TGTGCCAGCAGTTACTCGAAACCGGGACTACCCTACGAGCAGTACTTC
-,TRBJ1-5,many,TRBV14,15,CASSQGVGGNQPQHF,TGTGCCAGCAGCCAGGGGGTAGGTGGCAATCAGCCCCAGCATTTT
TRBD1,TRBJ2-7,few,TRBV7-2,13,CASSSTGVYEQYF,TGTGCCAGCAGCTCGACAGGGGTTTACGAGCAGTACTTC
-,TRBJ1-6,few,TRBV6-2/TRBV6-3,13,CASSYNLDSPLHF,TGTGCCAGCAGTTATAACTTGGATTCACCCCTCCACTTT
TRBD2,TRBJ2-3,few,TRBV10-3,16,CAISEGALAGTDTQYF,TGTGCCATCAGTGAGGGTGCTCTAGCGGGGACAGATACGCAGTATTTT
-,TRBJ2-5,many,TRBV7-2,15,CASSPSQGWQETQYF,TGTGCCAGCAGCCCGTCACAGGGTTGGCAAGAGACCCAGTACTTC
TRBD1,TRBJ2-7,few,TRBV6-2/TRBV6-3,16,CASSAFRTGGSYEQYF,TGTGCCAGCAGTGCCTTCCGGACAGGGGGCTCCTACGAGCAGTACTTC
-,TRBJ1-3,few,TRBV7-2,18,CASSLGPPLQGTRNTIYF,TGTGCCAGCAGCTTAGGCCCACCCTTGCAGGGGACCCGAAACACCATATATTTT
TRBD1,TRBJ2-7,many,TRBV7-2,14,CASSLLGQGNEQYF,TGTGCCAGCAGCTTACTGGGACAGGGGAACGAGCAGTACTTC
-,TRBJ1-5,-,TRBV6-6,14,CASTAWGGMLPQHF,TGTGCCAGCACCGCATGGGGTGGAATGCTGCCCCAGCATTTT
TRBD2,TRBJ2-5,-,TRBV25-1,16,CASSDYVAGVKETQYF,TGTGCCAGCAGTGATTATGTAGCGGGGGTAAAAGAGACCCAGTACTTC
TRBD1,TRBJ2-7,many,TRBV7-9,15,CASSLGTGFSYEQYF,TGTGCCAGCAGCCTGGGGACAGGGTTCTCCTACGAGCAGTACTTC
TRBD1,TRBJ2-3,-,TRBV29-1,11,CSGTGVDTQYF,TGCAGCGGAACAGGGGTGGATACGCAGTATTTT